This is a list of T cell receptor beta chains from one sample in a study of radiotherapy plus CTLA-4 blockade in lung cancer. TCRdb keeps only in-frame clones here, not all; method: immunoSEQ multiplex PCR. The sample contains roughly 24,000 clones, approximately 80% of which appear only once. The source material was peripheral blood, sampled from a patient treated with radiotherapy plus ipilimumab. The receptor set was obtained from a human donor with non-small cell lung cancer that progressed on radiotherapy plus ipilimumab. The conserved cysteine and the conserved F or W are not part of the CDR3 here.

V gene,J gene,CDR3 length,CDR3 protein
TRBV9,TRBJ2-1,11,ASSVPPHNEQF
TRBV25-1,TRBJ2-7,11,ASSALGQYEQY
TRBV21-1,TRBJ2-1,15,ASRGTSGGVGYNEQF
TRBV6-1,TRBJ2-3,10,ASGRRGDTQY
TRBV29-1,TRBJ1-2,10,SVEVREGGYT
TRBV28,TRBJ2-6,14,ASKPGLTSRANVLT
TRBV29-1,TRBJ1-4,13,SARPGSSTNEKLF
TRBV29-1,TRBJ2-3,10,SVIQGTDTQY
TRBV5-6,TRBJ2-3,12,ASSQGTSTDTQY
TRBV28,TRBJ2-7,10,ASSPIEYEQY
TRBV6-5,TRBJ2-2,12,ASVQGQNTGELF
TRBV25-1,TRBJ1-2,10,ASCRTDLDLT
TRBV6-1,TRBJ2-3,10,ASSRDIQTQY
TRBV7-8,TRBJ2-1,15,ASSFRTSLSSYNEQF
TRBV28,TRBJ1-4,17,AGSFPVRGALETNEKLF